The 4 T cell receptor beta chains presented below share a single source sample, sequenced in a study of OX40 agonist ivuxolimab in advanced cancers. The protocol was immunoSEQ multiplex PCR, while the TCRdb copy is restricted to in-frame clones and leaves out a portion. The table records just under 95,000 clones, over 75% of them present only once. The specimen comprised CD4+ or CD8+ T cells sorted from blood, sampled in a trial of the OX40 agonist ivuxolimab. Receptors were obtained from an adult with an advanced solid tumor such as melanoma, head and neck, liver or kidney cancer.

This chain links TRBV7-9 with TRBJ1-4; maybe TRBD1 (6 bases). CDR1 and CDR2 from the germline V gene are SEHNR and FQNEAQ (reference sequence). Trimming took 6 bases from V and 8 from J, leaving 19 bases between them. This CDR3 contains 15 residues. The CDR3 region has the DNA TGTGCCAGCAGACCTAACTCAGGGGTAAAAGAAAAACTGTTTTTT. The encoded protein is CASRPNSGVKEKLFF.

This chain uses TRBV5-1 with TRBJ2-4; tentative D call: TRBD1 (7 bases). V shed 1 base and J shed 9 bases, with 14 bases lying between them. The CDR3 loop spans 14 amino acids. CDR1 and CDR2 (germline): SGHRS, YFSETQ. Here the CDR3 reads CASSLSQGGGIQYF. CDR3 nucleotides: TGCGCCAGCAGCTTGAGCCAGGGGGGAGGCATTCAGTACTTC.

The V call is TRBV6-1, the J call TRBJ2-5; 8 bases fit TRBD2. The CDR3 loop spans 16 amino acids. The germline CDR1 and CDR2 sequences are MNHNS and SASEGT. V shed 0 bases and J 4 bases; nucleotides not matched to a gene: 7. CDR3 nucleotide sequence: TGTGCCAGCAGTGAAGCAGCCAGCGGGGGTGGAGAGACCCAGTACTTC. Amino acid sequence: CASSEAASGGGETQYF.

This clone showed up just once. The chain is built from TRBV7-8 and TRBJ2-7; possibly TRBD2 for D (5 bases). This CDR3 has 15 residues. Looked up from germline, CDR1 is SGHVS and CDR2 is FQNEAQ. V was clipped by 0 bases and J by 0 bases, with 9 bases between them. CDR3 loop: CASSLADSSSYEQYF. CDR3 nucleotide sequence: TGTGCCAGCAGCTTAGCGGACTCGAGCTCCTACGAGCAGTACTTC.